This TCR beta chain was identified in a study of cytomegalovirus exposure and HLA in healthy donors. The study's findings and limits: Most of the TCR beta V segments (in an earlier analysis) were productive either about 87% or about 30% of the time. Across donors, sequencing depth was assumed by presence/absence analyses to be roughly uniform.

The PCR was carried out with 60 Vbeta primers and 13 Jbeta primers. Profiled with immunoSEQ multiplex PCR; TCRdb holds only in-frame clones, not every one. Seen here are 150,000 to 200,000 clones, around 80% observed once, and the top ten hold more than 0.8%. V was clipped by 8 bases and J by 4 bases; unmatched bases: 7. The CDR3 loop spans 13 amino acids. Germline V CDR1 and CDR2: SGHTA, FQGNSA. The sample holds a few counts of this clone. The antigen remains unidentified. This TCR came from a woman between 35 and 50 years old in good health and CMV-seronegative. Material for sequencing was PBMCs. This sequence joins TRBV7-2 and TRBJ2-5; 7 nucleotides agree with TRBD2. Written as DNA, the CDR3 is TGTGCCAGCGCTGGAGTAGCGGGAGAGACCCAGTACTTC. It codes for CASAGVAGETQYF.